A single sample is the source of the 29 T cell receptor beta chains below, sequenced in a study of shared clonotypes between healthy human individuals. Sequencing was performed with immunoSEQ multiplex PCR; in TCRdb, only in-frame clones are kept and a portion is missing. Of some 2,500,000 clones detected, 90% to 95% appear once; the ten largest clones hold more than 0.35%. The sequencing input was naive CD4+ T cells from PBMCs. Subset specified: CD45RA+ positively selected. Receptors originate from a young man in good health. Some clones in this sample may be carry-over from other donors' samples.

The chain combines TRBV4-1 with TRBJ1-1; D unclear. Trimming cost V 2 bases and J 2 bases, with 9 bases left between them. The germline gives CDR1 MGHRA, CDR2 YSYEKL. The CDR3 is made up of 14 amino acids. As DNA, the CDR3 is TGCGCCAGCAGCCAATTCTCGATTAACACTGAAGCTTTCTTT. Protein: CASSQFSINTEAFF.

The CDR3 is CASSLRAGLNTEAFF. The CDR3 nucleotides read TGTGCCAGCAGCTTAAGGGCGGGGCTGAACACTGAAGCTTTCTTT. This chain links TRBV7-9 with TRBJ1-1; weak D call: TRBD1 (5 bases). CDR1 SEHNR and CDR2 FQNEAQ come from the germline V gene (reference sequence). The CDR3 length is 15 residues. V shed 2 bases and J shed 0 bases, with 10 bases lying between them.

The V gene is TRBV11-1, the J gene TRBJ2-3; D is perhaps TRBD1 (5 bases). V lost 7 bases to trimming and J lost 3 bases, with 17 bases between them. The CDR3 contains 15 residues. Germline V lookup: CDR1 SGHAT, CDR2 FQDESV (reference sequence). The CDR3 DNA follows: TGTGCCAGCAACAACAGGAAGCTGAGGACAGATACGCAGTATTTT. It codes for CASNNRKLRTDTQYF.

The chain joins TRBV30 to TRBJ2-5; 12 nucleotides line up with TRBD2. This CDR3 comprises 16 residues. Germline lookup yields CDR1 GTSNPN and CDR2 SVGIG (reference sequence). V shed 3 bases and J 3 bases; nucleotides not matched to a gene: 8. The CDR3 sequence is CAWRTSGRPREETQYF. CDR3 coding DNA: TGTGCCTGGAGGACTAGCGGGAGACCCAGAGAAGAGACCCAGTACTTC.

The genes are TRBV28 and TRBJ2-3; D remains ambiguous. The CDR3 totals 13 residues. V was pared by 5 bases and J by 6 bases, with 12 bases between. Per germline, CDR1 MDHEN and CDR2 SYDVKM. The CDR3 protein is CASSALIYDTQYF. The CDR3 DNA reads as TGTGCCAGCAGTGCCCTGATTTATGATACGCAGTATTTT.

Comment on this clone: The junction shows a germline mismatch at one end, possibly a read error. The chain links TRBV7-2 to TRBJ1-2, with D possibly being TRBD1 (5 bases). The CDR3 runs 11 residues. Looked up from germline, CDR1 is SGHTA and CDR2 is FQGNSA. CDR3 DNA sequence: TGTGCCAGCAGCTTTTTCTCGACAGTGGCCTTC. Amino acids: CASSFFSTVAF.

The gene calls are TRBV19 and TRBJ2-7; TRBD2 aligns across 9 bases. The J segment lost 2 bases and the V segment lost 7 bases, leaving 6 bases of the junction unmatched. Looked up from germline, CDR1 is LNHDA and CDR2 is SQIVND (reference sequence). CDR3 length: 14 amino acids. As DNA, the CDR3 is TGTGCCAGTACCCCCATAGCGGGAGCCTACGAGCAGTACTTC. Protein sequence: CASTPIAGAYEQYF.

V gene TRBV9 combines with J gene TRBJ2-3; no definite D call. V lost 4 bases and J 1 base, leaving 10 bases between the germline ends. The CDR3 runs 14 residues. Germline CDR1 and CDR2: SGDLS and YYNGEE. CDR3 in DNA: TGTGCCAGCAGCTCAGCTGTTCGCACAGATACGCAGTATTTT. Translation: CASSSAVRTDTQYF.

V usage is TRBV11-2 and J usage is TRBJ1-2; 9 positions agree with TRBD1. V lost 2 bases and J lost 6; bases outside the gene matches: 4. The length of the CDR3 is 14 residues. Germline CDR1 SGHAT, CDR2 FQNNGV. CDR3 nucleotides: TGTGCCAGCAGCTTACCGGACAGGGGAGATGGCTACACCTTC. Amino acid sequence: CASSLPDRGDGYTF.

The rearrangement uses TRBV7-2 and TRBJ2-4, with a weak D call TRBD1 (5 bases). V shed 3 bases and J shed 0 bases, with 12 bases lying between them. CDR1 and CDR2 from the germline V gene are SGHTA and FQGNSA. The CDR3 is 16 residues long. In DNA form, the CDR3 reads TGTGCCAGCAGCTTCCAGGGATACCTAGCCAAAAACATTCAGTACTTC. Translated: CASSFQGYLAKNIQYF.

The chain uses TRBV7-9 and TRBJ1-2; a possible D gene is TRBD1 (5 bases). The CDR3 is made up of 16 amino acids. V was trimmed by 5 bases and J by 6 bases, leaving 22 bases between them. Germline lookup yields CDR1 SEHNR and CDR2 FQNEAQ (reference sequence). CDR3 in amino acids: CASSLPTRGEGNGYTF. In DNA, the CDR3 is TGTGCCAGCAGCCTTCCAACTCGGGGGGAGGGAAATGGCTACACCTTC.

This clone has only one observation. The V call is TRBV5-4, the J call TRBJ2-2; D perhaps matches TRBD2 (6 bases). Germline V gene sequence: CDR1 SGHNT, CDR2 YYREEE (reference sequence). Trimming took off 1 base at V and 4 bases at J, with 14 bases between the two ends. This CDR3 spans 16 amino acids. DNA of the CDR3: TGTGCCAGCAGCTTGCCCACGGACGGGGGCACCGGGGAGCTGTTTTTT. It is translated as CASSLPTDGGTGELFF.

This chain connects TRBV18 to TRBJ2-2; D unclear. CDR1 and CDR2 (germline): KGHSH, LQKENI. With 4 bases removed from V and 6 bases from J, the gap between germline ends came to 9 bases. The CDR3 runs to 13 residues. The CDR3 nucleotides read TGTGCCAGCTCACAGGCAGGCGCCGGGGAGCTGTTTTTT. It translates to CASSQAGAGELFF.

V gene TRBV2 combines with J gene TRBJ2-2; TRBD2 matches 11 bases. CDR1 is SNHLY and CDR2 is FYNNEI in the germline V gene. The CDR3 runs 15 residues. Losses at the gene ends were 6 bases for V and 5 bases for J; bases not matched to a gene: 5. For the CDR3, the DNA is TGTGCCAGCAGGGGTACTAGCGGGAGAACCGGGGAGCTGTTTTTT. It specifies CASRGTSGRTGELFF.

The chain combines TRBV7-9 with TRBJ1-4, with unresolved D. Looked up from germline, CDR1 is SEHNR and CDR2 is FQNEAQ (reference sequence). Trimming left V 4 bases short and J 4 bases short, with 25 bases between. The length of the CDR3 is 19 residues. The CDR3: CASSWRVSPLAKVNEKLFF. Written as DNA, the CDR3 is TGTGCCAGCAGCTGGAGGGTATCTCCTCTCGCGAAGGTTAATGAAAAACTGTTTTTT.

Comments on this clone: Other DNA sequences from this sample encode an identical CDR3 as well. The CDR3 spells CASSLTRGGYGYTF. For the CDR3, the DNA is TGTGCCAGCAGTTTAACGCGCGGCGGCTATGGCTACACCTTC. The chain has TRBV28 and TRBJ1-2, with D unclear. The ends were cut back, 2 bases at V and 4 bases at J, with 11 bases in the middle. Per germline, CDR1 MDHEN and CDR2 SYDVKM. The CDR3 spans 14 residues.

This clone has a single count. V gene TRBV29-1 combines with J gene TRBJ2-2, with 7 bases lining up with TRBD1. CDR1 is SQVTM, CDR2 ANQGSEA, per germline. CDR3 length: 11 amino acids. This chain's CDR3 is CTVGQAGELFF. The CDR3 region has the DNA TGCACCGTCGGACAGGCCGGGGAGCTGTTTTTT.

This chain uses TRBV5-1 with TRBJ2-6; unclear D gene. Germline lookup yields CDR1 SGHRS and CDR2 YFSETQ. V dropped 7 bases and J dropped 0 bases, with 11 bases sitting between them. This CDR3 has 15 amino acids. The CDR3 spells CASGVQISGANVLTF. For the CDR3, the DNA is TGCGCCAGCGGTGTGCAGATCTCTGGGGCCAACGTCCTGACTTTC.

This chain links TRBV6-1 with TRBJ1-2; D is unclear. CDR1 is MNHNS, CDR2 SASEGT, per germline. V gave up 1 base and J gave up 1 base, with 7 bases separating them. This CDR3 spans 14 amino acids. The CDR3 sequence is CASSEDVNNYGYTF. The DNA of the CDR3 is TGTGCCAGCAGTGAAGACGTCAATAACTATGGCTACACCTTC.

This clone was detected only once. The gene calls are TRBV18 and TRBJ2-3; D is unresolved. CDR1 is KGHSH, CDR2 LQKENI, per germline. The CDR3 length is 14 residues. Deletions cut 0 bases from V and 4 bases from J, with 8 bases between. CDR3: CASSPPMKADTQYF. The CDR3 nucleotides read TGTGCCAGCTCACCACCGATGAAAGCAGATACGCAGTATTTT. Filled out from reference TRBV18 and TRBJ2-3, the complete variable domain reads NAGVMQNPRHLVRRRGQEARLRCSPMKGHSHVYWYRQLPEEGLKFMVYLQKENIIDESGMPKERFSAEFPKEGPSILRIQQVVRGDSAAYFCASSPPMKADTQYFGPGTRLTVL.

The rearrangement uses TRBV27 and TRBJ2-2; the D gene is possibly TRBD1 (6 bases). Germline V lookup: CDR1 MNHEY, CDR2 SMNVEV (reference sequence). V was shortened by 2 bases and J by 5 bases, with 15 bases between the two germline ends. CDR3 length equals 16 residues. CDR3 region: CASSLISGAGTGELFF. DNA of the CDR3: TGTGCCAGCAGTTTAATTTCAGGGGCGGGTACCGGGGAGCTGTTTTTT.

This chain connects TRBV9 to TRBJ1-1; D unclear. CDR1 and CDR2 from the germline V gene are SGDLS and YYNGEE. The CDR3 sequence is 14 residues long. Trimming stripped 0 bases from V and 3 bases from J, with 9 bases between. CDR3 protein: CASSVASGYTEAFF. The CDR3 coding sequence is TGTGCCAGCAGCGTAGCGTCGGGATACACTGAAGCTTTCTTT.

The table lists this clone with a count of one. CDR3 sequence: CASRSLSGEDTQYF. The CDR3 DNA reads TGTGCCAGCAGATCCCTTTCGGGGGAAGATACGCAGTATTTT. This rearrangement joins TRBV28 to TRBJ2-3, with D possibly being TRBD2 (6 bases). The V end lost 6 bases, the J end lost 5 bases, and 15 bases lay between the germline ends. The CDR3 has 14 residues. Per the germline V gene, CDR1 is MDHEN and CDR2 is SYDVKM.

This sequence joins TRBV7-2 and TRBJ2-7; D possibly corresponds to TRBD2 (6 bases). The CDR3 is 16 amino acids. Per germline, CDR1 SGHTA and CDR2 FQGNSA. Trimming removed 6 bases at V and 3 bases at J, with 21 bases between. The CDR3, as DNA: TGTGCCAGCAGATCTGATGCGACTAGTTCGATCTACGAGCAGTACTTC. It is translated as CASRSDATSSIYEQYF.

V is TRBV5-1 and J is TRBJ2-7, with 7 bases aligning to TRBD2. Germline V gene data show CDR1 as SGHRS and CDR2 as YFSETQ. The CDR3 totals 17 residues. Germline trimming cut 0 bases from V and 4 bases from J; bases unmatched to any gene: 13. Here the CDR3 reads CASSLASGGRWLYEQYF. For the CDR3, the DNA is TGCGCCAGCAGCTTGGCCAGTGGCGGGAGATGGTTGTACGAGCAGTACTTC. The whole variable domain, filled in from reference TRBV5-1 and TRBJ2-7, reads KAGVTQTPRYLIKTRGQQVTLSCSPISGHRSVSWYQQTPGQGLQFLFEYFSETQRNKGNFPGRFSGRQFSNSRSEMNVSTLELGDSALYLCASSLASGGRWLYEQYFGPGTRLTVT.

V is TRBV27 and J is TRBJ1-5; D is possibly TRBD1 (6 bases). Trimming left V 8 bases short and J 4 bases short, with 12 bases between. CDR3 size: 13 residues. Germline V gives CDR1 MNHEY, CDR2 SMNVEV (reference sequence). CDR3 amino acids: CASSRGANQPQHF. CDR3 coding DNA: TGTGCCAGCTCTAGGGGGGCGAATCAGCCCCAGCATTTT.

The chain couples TRBV7-9 to TRBJ2-6, with D tentatively TRBD2 (6 bases). The CDR3 spans 17 residues. Germline V CDR1 and CDR2: SEHNR, FQNEAQ (reference sequence). V gave up 7 bases and J gave up 0 bases, with 16 bases separating them. The CDR3 region has the DNA TGTGCCAGCACACCTCCGGAGGGGTACTCTGGGGCCAACGTCCTGACTTTC. Translating gives CASTPPEGYSGANVLTF.

The J gene is TRBJ2-7, the V gene TRBV18; 7 positions agree with TRBD2. This CDR3 contains 15 residues. V lost 1 base, J lost 6 bases, and 9 bases stayed unmatched. Germline assignment: CDR1 KGHSH and CDR2 LQKENI. The DNA for the CDR3 is TGTGCCAGCTCACCACTTCCCAGCGGGGCGGGCGAGCAGTACTTC. Translated, it gives CASSPLPSGAGEQYF.

V usage is TRBV7-7 and J usage is TRBJ2-1; 14 positions match TRBD2. The V and J ends lost 5 bases and 9 bases, in that order; junction bases with no gene match: 6. This CDR3 is 15 amino acids long. Germline V lookup: CDR1 SSHAT, CDR2 FNYEAQ (reference sequence). This chain's CDR3 is CASSRLAGGLGEQFF. In nucleotides, the CDR3 is TGTGCCAGCAGCCGACTAGCGGGAGGGTTAGGTGAGCAGTTCTTC.